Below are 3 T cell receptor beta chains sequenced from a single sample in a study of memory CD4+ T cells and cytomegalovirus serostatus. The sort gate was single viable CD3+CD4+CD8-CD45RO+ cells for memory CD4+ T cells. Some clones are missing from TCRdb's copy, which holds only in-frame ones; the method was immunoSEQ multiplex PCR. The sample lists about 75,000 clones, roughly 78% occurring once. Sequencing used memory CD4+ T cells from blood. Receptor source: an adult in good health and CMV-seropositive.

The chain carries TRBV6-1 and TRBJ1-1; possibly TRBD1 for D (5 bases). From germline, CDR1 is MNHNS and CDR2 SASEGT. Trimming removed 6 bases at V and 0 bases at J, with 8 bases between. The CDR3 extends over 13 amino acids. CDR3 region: CASREQVNTEAFF. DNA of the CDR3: TGTGCCAGCAGGGAACAGGTGAACACTGAAGCTTTCTTT.

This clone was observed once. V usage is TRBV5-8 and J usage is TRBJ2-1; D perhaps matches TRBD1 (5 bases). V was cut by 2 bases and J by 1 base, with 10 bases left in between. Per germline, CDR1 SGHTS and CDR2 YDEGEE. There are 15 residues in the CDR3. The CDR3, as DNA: TGTGCCAGCAGCTTAGCGCAGGGTTCCTACAATGAGCAGTTCTTC. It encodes CASSLAQGSYNEQFF.

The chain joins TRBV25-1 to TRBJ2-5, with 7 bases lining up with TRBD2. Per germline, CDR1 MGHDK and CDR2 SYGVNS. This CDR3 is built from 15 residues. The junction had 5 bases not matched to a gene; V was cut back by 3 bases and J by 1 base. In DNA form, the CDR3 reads TGTGCCAGCAGTGAGTGGGGGGAGGGCCAAGAGACCCAGTACTTC. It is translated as CASSEWGEGQETQYF.